This T cell receptor (beta chain) originates from a study of cytomegalovirus exposure and HLA in healthy donors. TCRdb keeps only in-frame clones here, not all; method: immunoSEQ multiplex PCR. The sample records about 140,000 clones, almost 90% being singletons. This clone was seen only once. Per germline, CDR1 MDHEN and CDR2 SYDVKM. V was clipped by 3 bases and J by 2 bases, with 8 bases between them. The CDR3 extends over 14 amino acids. The gene calls are TRBV28 and TRBJ1-3; no reliable D call. The sequenced sample consisted of PBMCs. The source is a young woman in good health and CMV-seropositive. The CDR3 DNA sequence: TGTGCCAGCAGTTTTCCAACTACTGGAAACACCATATATTTT. This codes for CASSFPTTGNTIYF. Full variable domain (rest looked up from reference TRBV28 and TRBJ1-3): DVKVTQSSRYLVKRTGEKVFLECVQDMDHENMFWYRQDPGLGLRLIYFSYDVKMKEKGDIPEGYSVSREKKERFSLILESASTNQTSMYLCASSFPTTGNTIYFGEGSWLTVV.